The rows below give T cell receptor beta chains drawn from one sample of a study of CD8+CD57+ T cells in acquired aplastic anemia. In TCRdb, the reads were re-called with MiXCR into one record per CDR3 protein. The data hold more than 100,000 distinct CDR3 sequences, with less than 45% observed a single time. Sequenced: sorted CD4+, CD8+, or CD8+CD57+ T cells (not recorded which) from PBMCs. Receptors were obtained from a human donor in good health, serving as a control. CDR3s include the opening cysteine and the closing phenylalanine or tryptophan. Fields, in order: V gene, CDR3 length, J gene, clone size, D gene, CDR3 DNA, CDR3 protein. The D gene is left open where the match is weak. Size values are once, few and many counts, or a class for expanded clones, and some rows have none.

V: TRBV15
length: 15
J: TRBJ1-6
size: -
D: TRBD1
DNA: TGTGCCACCAGCAGGCCAACAGGGGGCGGTTCACCCCTCCACTTT
CDR3: CATSRPTGGGSPLHF

V: TRBV29-1
length: 15
J: TRBJ2-1
size: -
D: TRBD2
DNA: TGCAGCGCAGGGACTAGCGGAGGCTCCTACAATGAGCAGTTCTTC
CDR3: CSAGTSGGSYNEQFF

V: TRBV20-1
length: 12
J: TRBJ2-3
size: -
D: -
DNA: TGCAGTGCTAGAGGTAACGAGGATACGCAGTATTTT
CDR3: CSARGNEDTQYF

V: TRBV6-1
length: 15
J: TRBJ2-1
size: few
D: -
DNA: TGTGCCAGCGGGGGAGCGGAGAACTCCTACAATGAGCAGTTCTTC
CDR3: CASGGAENSYNEQFF

V: TRBV5-1
length: 19
J: TRBJ2-1
size: -
D: TRBD1
DNA: TGCGCCAGCAGCTTCCGGGACAGGGGAATGCGGGAGTCCTACAATGAGCAGTTCTTC
CDR3: CASSFRDRGMRESYNEQFF

V: TRBV15
length: 13
J: TRBJ1-6
size: few
D: -
DNA: TGTGCCACCAGCAGAGACTGGGTTTCACCCCTCCACTTT
CDR3: CATSRDWVSPLHF

V: TRBV6-1
length: 13
J: TRBJ2-7
size: many
D: TRBD1
DNA: TGTGCCAGCAGACGAGACAGGGACTACGAGCAGTACTTC
CDR3: CASRRDRDYEQYF

V: TRBV5-5
length: 11
J: TRBJ2-3
size: many
D: -
DNA: TGTGCCGGGGGGACAGTTAATACGCAGTATTTT
CDR3: CAGGTVNTQYF

V: TRBV10-3
length: 13
J: TRBJ1-1
size: -
D: -
DNA: TGTGCCATCAGTACTACTCAGAACACTGAAGCTTTCTTT
CDR3: CAISTTQNTEAFF

V: TRBV11-2
length: 17
J: TRBJ2-4
size: -
D: TRBD1
DNA: TGTGCCAGCAGCTGGTCACAGGGGAAGCTAGCCAAAAACATTCAGTACTTC
CDR3: CASSWSQGKLAKNIQYF

V: TRBV6-2/TRBV6-3
length: 15
J: TRBJ2-7
size: -
D: -
DNA: TGTGCCAGCAGTTACGAGGTGGGGTTAAGCTACGAGCAGTACTTC
CDR3: CASSYEVGLSYEQYF

V: TRBV6-5
length: 14
J: TRBJ1-1
size: many
D: -
DNA: TGTGCCAGCAGTTACCTCGACAGGAACACTGAAGCTTTCTTT
CDR3: CASSYLDRNTEAFF

V: TRBV12-3/TRBV12-4
length: 15
J: TRBJ2-7
size: -
D: TRBD1
DNA: TGTGCCAGCAGGCAGACAGGGGGCTTTCGGTCCGAGCAGTACTTC
CDR3: CASRQTGGFRSEQYF

V: TRBV7-8
length: 12
J: TRBJ2-7
size: -
D: -
DNA: TGTGCCAGCAGTCTTAGCCAGTACGAGCAGTACTTC
CDR3: CASSLSQYEQYF

V: TRBV7-9
length: 15
J: TRBJ1-4
size: -
D: -
DNA: TGTGCCAGCAGTAGAGAGGGAAGTGAACCAGGAAAACTGTTTTTT
CDR3: CASSREGSEPGKLFF

V: TRBV29-1
length: 14
J: TRBJ1-3
size: -
D: -
DNA: TGCAGCGTTGGTCCGGGGGACTCTGGAAACACCATATATTTT
CDR3: CSVGPGDSGNTIYF

V: TRBV24-1
length: 12
J: TRBJ1-2
size: -
D: -
DNA: TGTGCCACCAGTTTCCAGGGAAAAGGCTACACCTTC
CDR3: CATSFQGKGYTF

V: TRBV9
length: 15
J: TRBJ2-1
size: many
D: TRBD2
DNA: TGTGCCAGCAGTTTTCTAGCGGGGAGCGGCAATGAGCAGTTCTTC
CDR3: CASSFLAGSGNEQFF

V: TRBV29-1
length: 13
J: TRBJ1-2
size: many
D: -
DNA: TGCAGCGTTGACAGCCACTCTAACTATGGCTACACCTTC
CDR3: CSVDSHSNYGYTF

V: TRBV24-1
length: 16
J: TRBJ2-5
size: many
D: TRBD1
DNA: TGTGCCACCAGTGACCCGGAGGGGACAGGTCAAGAGACCCAGTACTTC
CDR3: CATSDPEGTGQETQYF

V: TRBV7-9
length: 14
J: TRBJ2-1
size: many
D: TRBD2
DNA: TGTGCCAGCAGCTTACCTAGCGGGGGGAATGAGCAGTTCTTC
CDR3: CASSLPSGGNEQFF

V: TRBV20-1
length: 18
J: TRBJ1-6
size: -
D: -
DNA: TGCAGTGCTAGAGATTTTACCAGGGGAGTCTCCTATAATTCACCCCTCCACTTT
CDR3: CSARDFTRGVSYNSPLHF

V: TRBV6-2/TRBV6-3
length: 14
J: TRBJ2-7
size: once
D: TRBD1
DNA: TGTGCCAGCAGTCCCTGGGACAGGGGGCGGGAGCAGTACTTC
CDR3: CASSPWDRGREQYF

V: TRBV11-2
length: 13
J: TRBJ1-2
size: many
D: -
DNA: TGTGCCAGCAGCTTAGATTATGTGTCGAGCTACACCTTC
CDR3: CASSLDYVSSYTF

V: TRBV6-1
length: 13
J: TRBJ2-5
size: many
D: TRBD1
DNA: TGTGCCAGCCGGACAGGCCCGTTGAAGACCCAGTACTTC
CDR3: CASRTGPLKTQYF

V: TRBV11-2
length: 13
J: TRBJ1-2
size: -
D: -
DNA: TGTGCCAGCAGCGTCGGTCAACTGGATGGCTACACCTTC
CDR3: CASSVGQLDGYTF

V: TRBV10-3
length: 13
J: TRBJ1-4
size: -
D: -
DNA: TGTGCCATCGGGAGGTCGGAGGGTGAAAAACTGTTTTTT
CDR3: CAIGRSEGEKLFF

V: TRBV25-1
length: 15
J: TRBJ2-7
size: few
D: -
DNA: TGTGCCAGCAGGCTAGGGGGGAGTGGAGGGAACGAGCAGTACTTC
CDR3: CASRLGGSGGNEQYF

V: TRBV29-1
length: 13
J: TRBJ1-1
size: many
D: -
DNA: TGCAGCGTTGATCGGGGCCCGAACACTGAAGCTTTCTTT
CDR3: CSVDRGPNTEAFF

V: TRBV2
length: 15
J: TRBJ2-1
size: -
D: -
DNA: TGTGCCAGCAGCACCCTGGGGGGAGACTACAATGAGCAGTTCTTC
CDR3: CASSTLGGDYNEQFF

V: TRBV20-1
length: 14
J: TRBJ2-7
size: once
D: TRBD2
DNA: TGCAGTGCTAGAGATGGGACTAGCGACTACGAGCAGTACTTC
CDR3: CSARDGTSDYEQYF

V: TRBV5-8
length: 15
J: TRBJ2-1
size: many
D: -
DNA: TGTGCCAGCAGCTTGAGGGGCGGAACCTACAATGAGCAGTTCTTC
CDR3: CASSLRGGTYNEQFF

V: TRBV6-1
length: 14
J: TRBJ1-1
size: many
D: -
DNA: TGTGCCAGCAGTACATCAGGGAGGTACACTGAAGCTTTCTTT
CDR3: CASSTSGRYTEAFF

V: TRBV30
length: 14
J: TRBJ1-1
size: -
D: -
DNA: TGTGCCCGGAGTGTTAGATCTGGCGGGACTGAAGCTTTCTTT
CDR3: CARSVRSGGTEAFF

V: TRBV20-1
length: 13
J: TRBJ1-1
size: many
D: -
DNA: TGCAGTGCTAGAGATTTTGACGGGACTGTGGCTTTCTTT
CDR3: CSARDFDGTVAFF

V: TRBV24-1
length: 19
J: TRBJ2-6
size: many
D: -
DNA: TGTGCCACCAGTGACACCCCAGGGGTGAGATTCGCTGGGGCCAACGTCCTGACTTTC
CDR3: CATSDTPGVRFAGANVLTF

V: TRBV5-5
length: 15
J: TRBJ1-4
size: many
D: -
DNA: TGTGCCAGCAGCTTGGGGCAGAGATTGGATGAAAAACTGTTTTTT
CDR3: CASSLGQRLDEKLFF

V: TRBV11-3
length: 14
J: TRBJ2-7
size: many
D: TRBD1
DNA: TGTGCCAGCACTGCCGGGACAGGCTCCTACGAGCAGTACTTC
CDR3: CASTAGTGSYEQYF

V: TRBV19
length: 13
J: TRBJ2-5
size: many
D: -
DNA: TGTGCCAGTAGCAAGGGAGTCCAAGAGACCCAGTACTTC
CDR3: CASSKGVQETQYF

V: TRBV10-3
length: 13
J: TRBJ1-5
size: many
D: -
DNA: TGTGCCATCAGTGAGTCAAGAGATCAGCCCCAGCATTTT
CDR3: CAISESRDQPQHF

V: TRBV6-1
length: 12
J: TRBJ1-2
size: few
D: TRBD1
DNA: TGTGCCAGCACCAGGACAGGGTCTGGCTACACCTTC
CDR3: CASTRTGSGYTF

V: TRBV5-6
length: 17
J: TRBJ2-3
size: few
D: TRBD2
DNA: TGTGCCAGCAGCTTGGTACCGGGACTAGCGGATACAGATACGCAGTATTTT
CDR3: CASSLVPGLADTDTQYF

V: TRBV2
length: 13
J: TRBJ1-2
size: -
D: TRBD1
DNA: TGTGCCAGCAGTGTCGACAGGGGTGATGGCTACACCTTC
CDR3: CASSVDRGDGYTF

V: TRBV2
length: 15
J: TRBJ2-5
size: -
D: TRBD1
DNA: TGTGCCAGCAGTTTCCCGGGACAGGGACAAGAGACCCAGTACTTC
CDR3: CASSFPGQGQETQYF

V: TRBV2
length: 13
J: TRBJ1-2
size: few
D: TRBD1
DNA: TGTGCCAGCAGTCAGGGGGAAGGGCTTGGCTACACCTTC
CDR3: CASSQGEGLGYTF

V: TRBV30
length: 14
J: TRBJ2-7
size: many
D: TRBD1
DNA: TGTGCCTGGAGTGTACGGGACAGGGGAAACGAGCAGTACTTC
CDR3: CAWSVRDRGNEQYF

V: TRBV19
length: 15
J: TRBJ1-5
size: -
D: -
DNA: TGTGCCAGTAGTATGGCCCGCACGTTCAATCAGCCCCAGCATTTT
CDR3: CASSMARTFNQPQHF

V: TRBV28
length: 10
J: TRBJ1-2
size: -
D: -
DNA: TGTGCCAGCACCCCTCGGGACATAACCTTC
CDR3: CASTPRDITF

V: TRBV20-1
length: 14
J: TRBJ2-7
size: -
D: TRBD1
DNA: TGCAGTGCTCTGAGCGGGACAGGGTTCTACGAGCAGTACTTC
CDR3: CSALSGTGFYEQYF

V: TRBV6-1
length: 14
J: TRBJ2-3
size: many
D: -
DNA: TGTGCCAGCAGCTCGGACTGGCGGACAGATACGCAGTATTTT
CDR3: CASSSDWRTDTQYF

V: TRBV5-5
length: 15
J: TRBJ2-7
size: many
D: -
DNA: TGTGCCAGCAGCGCGCGGCCTACAGGGTTGAACGAGCAGTACTTC
CDR3: CASSARPTGLNEQYF

V: TRBV7-4
length: 11
J: TRBJ2-1
size: -
D: -
DNA: TGTGCCAGCAGGATGGGCAATGAGCGGCTCTTC
CDR3: CASRMGNERLF

V: TRBV24-1
length: 13
J: TRBJ1-2
size: many
D: TRBD1
DNA: TGTGCCACCCATATCGACAGGGGCAATGGCTACACCTTC
CDR3: CATHIDRGNGYTF